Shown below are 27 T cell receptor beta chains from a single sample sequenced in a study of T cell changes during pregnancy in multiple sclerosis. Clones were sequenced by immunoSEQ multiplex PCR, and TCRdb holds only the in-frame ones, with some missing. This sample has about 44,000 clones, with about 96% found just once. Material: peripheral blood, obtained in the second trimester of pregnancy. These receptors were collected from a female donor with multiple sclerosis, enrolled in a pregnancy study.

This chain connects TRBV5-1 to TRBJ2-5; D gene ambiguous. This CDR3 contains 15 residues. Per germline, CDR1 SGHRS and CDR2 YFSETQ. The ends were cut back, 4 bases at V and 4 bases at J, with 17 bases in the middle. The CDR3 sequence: CASSPSLRGGETQYF. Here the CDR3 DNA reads TGCGCCAGCAGCCCGTCATTACGAGGTGGAGAGACCCAGTACTTC.

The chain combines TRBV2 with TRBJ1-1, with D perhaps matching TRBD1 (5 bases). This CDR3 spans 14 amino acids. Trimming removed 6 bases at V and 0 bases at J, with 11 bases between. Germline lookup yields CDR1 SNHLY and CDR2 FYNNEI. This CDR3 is CASRIQVMNTEAFF. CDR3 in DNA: TGTGCCAGCAGGATACAGGTCATGAACACTGAAGCTTTCTTT.

For the CDR3, the DNA is TGTGCCAGCAGCTTAGGACACATCACAGATACGCAGTATTTT. It codes for CASSLGHITDTQYF. This chain uses TRBV7-8 with TRBJ2-3; D call uncertain. CDR1 and CDR2 from the germline V gene are SGHVS and FQNEAQ. This CDR3 has 14 residues. V lost 1 base and J 2 bases, leaving 7 bases between the germline ends.

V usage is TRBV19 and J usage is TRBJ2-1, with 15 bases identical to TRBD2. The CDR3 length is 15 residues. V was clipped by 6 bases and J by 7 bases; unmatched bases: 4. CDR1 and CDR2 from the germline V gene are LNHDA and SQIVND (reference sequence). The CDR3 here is CASRIGLAGGNEQFF. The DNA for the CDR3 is TGTGCCAGTAGAATCGGACTAGCGGGGGGGAATGAGCAGTTCTTC.

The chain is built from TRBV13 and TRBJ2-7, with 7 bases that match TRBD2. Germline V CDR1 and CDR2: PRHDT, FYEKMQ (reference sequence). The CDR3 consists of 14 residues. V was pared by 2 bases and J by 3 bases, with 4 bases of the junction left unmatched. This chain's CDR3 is CASSLSGGVYEQYF. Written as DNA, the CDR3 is TGTGCCAGCAGCTTATCGGGGGGTGTCTACGAGCAGTACTTC. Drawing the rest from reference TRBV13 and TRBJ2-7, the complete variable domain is AAGVIQSPRHLIKEKRETATLKCYPIPRHDTVYWYQQGPGQDPQFLISFYEKMQSDKGSIPDRFSAQQFSDYHSELNMSSLELGDSALYFCASSLSGGVYEQYFGPGTRLTVT.

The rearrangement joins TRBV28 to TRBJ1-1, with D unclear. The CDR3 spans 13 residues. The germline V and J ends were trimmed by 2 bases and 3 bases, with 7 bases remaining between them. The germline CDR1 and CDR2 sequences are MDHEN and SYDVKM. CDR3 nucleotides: TGTGCCAGCAGTTTAGTGGGAGACACTGAAGCTTTCTTT. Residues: CASSLVGDTEAFF.

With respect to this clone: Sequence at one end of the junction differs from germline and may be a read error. CDR3 amino acids: CARSLVDLAGVSSEQYF. Here the CDR3 DNA reads TGTGCCAGAAGCTTGGTTGATCTAGCGGGAGTTTCCTCCGAGCAGTACTTC. J is TRBJ2-7 and V is TRBV5-3, with 10 bases lining up with TRBD2. TRBV5-3 is designated an ORF whose function remains uncertain. This CDR3 has 17 residues.

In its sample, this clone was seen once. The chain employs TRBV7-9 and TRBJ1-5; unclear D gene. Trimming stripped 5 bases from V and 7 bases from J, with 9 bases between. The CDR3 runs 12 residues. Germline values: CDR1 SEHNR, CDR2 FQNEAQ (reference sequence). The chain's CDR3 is CASSLDIQPQHF. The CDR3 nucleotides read TGTGCCAGCAGCCTCGACATCCAGCCCCAGCATTTT.

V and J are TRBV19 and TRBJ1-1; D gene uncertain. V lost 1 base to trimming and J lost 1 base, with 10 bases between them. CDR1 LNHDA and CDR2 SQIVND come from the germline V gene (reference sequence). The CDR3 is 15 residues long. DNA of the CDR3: TGTGCCAGTAGTATAGTTCACTCCTGGAACACTGAAGCTTTCTTT. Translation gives CASSIVHSWNTEAFF.

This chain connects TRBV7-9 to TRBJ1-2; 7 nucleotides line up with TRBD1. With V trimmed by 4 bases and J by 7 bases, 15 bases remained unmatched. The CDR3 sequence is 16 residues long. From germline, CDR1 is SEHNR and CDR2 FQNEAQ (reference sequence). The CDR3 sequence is CASSSGGTEKGIGYTF. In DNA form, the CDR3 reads TGTGCCAGCAGCTCAGGGGGGACAGAGAAGGGCATTGGCTACACCTTC.

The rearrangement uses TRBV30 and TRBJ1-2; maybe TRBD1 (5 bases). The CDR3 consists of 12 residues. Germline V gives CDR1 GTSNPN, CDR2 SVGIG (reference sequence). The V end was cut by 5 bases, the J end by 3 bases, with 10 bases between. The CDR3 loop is CAWGRGDYGYTF. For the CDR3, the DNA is TGTGCCTGGGGGAGGGGAGACTATGGCTACACCTTC.

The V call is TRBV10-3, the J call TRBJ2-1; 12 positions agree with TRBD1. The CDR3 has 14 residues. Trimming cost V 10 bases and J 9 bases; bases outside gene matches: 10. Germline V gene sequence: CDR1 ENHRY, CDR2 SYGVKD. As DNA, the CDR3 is TGTGCCACCTCCCGGGACAGGGGGCGCAGTGAGCAGTTCTTC. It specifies CATSRDRGRSEQFF.

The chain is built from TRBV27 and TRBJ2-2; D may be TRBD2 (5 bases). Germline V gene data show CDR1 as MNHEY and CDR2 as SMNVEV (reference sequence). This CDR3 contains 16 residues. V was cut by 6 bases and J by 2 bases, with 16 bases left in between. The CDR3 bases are TGTGCCAGCAGCCCAAATCGGACTCCTAACACCGGGGAGCTGTTTTTT. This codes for CASSPNRTPNTGELFF.

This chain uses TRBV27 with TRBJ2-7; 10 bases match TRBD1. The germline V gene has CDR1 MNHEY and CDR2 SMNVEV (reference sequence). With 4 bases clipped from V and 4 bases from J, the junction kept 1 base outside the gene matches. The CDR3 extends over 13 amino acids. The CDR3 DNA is TGTGCCAGCAGTTCGGGACAGGGGTACGAGCAGTACTTC. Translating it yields CASSSGQGYEQYF.

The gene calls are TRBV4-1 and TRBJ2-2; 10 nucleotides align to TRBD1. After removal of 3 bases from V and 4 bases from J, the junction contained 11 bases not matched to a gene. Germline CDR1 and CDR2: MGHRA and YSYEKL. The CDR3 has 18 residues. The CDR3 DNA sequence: TGCGCCAGCAGCCATCAACCGGGACAGGGGAGAGGCACCGGGGAGCTGTTTTTT. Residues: CASSHQPGQGRGTGELFF.

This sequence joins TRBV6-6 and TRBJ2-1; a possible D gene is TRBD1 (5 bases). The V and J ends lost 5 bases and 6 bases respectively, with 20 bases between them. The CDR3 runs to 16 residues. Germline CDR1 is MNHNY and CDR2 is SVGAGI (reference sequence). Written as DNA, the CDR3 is TGTGCCAGCAGTCCACAGGAACCCCTTATAATCAATGAGCAGTTCTTC. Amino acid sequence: CASSPQEPLIINEQFF.

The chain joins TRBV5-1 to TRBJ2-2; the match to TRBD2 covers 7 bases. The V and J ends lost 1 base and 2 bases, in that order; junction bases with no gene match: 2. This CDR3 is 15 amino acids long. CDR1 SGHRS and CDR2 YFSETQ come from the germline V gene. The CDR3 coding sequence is TGCGCCAGCAGCTTGCAAGCGGGAAACACCGGGGAGCTGTTTTTT. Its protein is CASSLQAGNTGELFF.

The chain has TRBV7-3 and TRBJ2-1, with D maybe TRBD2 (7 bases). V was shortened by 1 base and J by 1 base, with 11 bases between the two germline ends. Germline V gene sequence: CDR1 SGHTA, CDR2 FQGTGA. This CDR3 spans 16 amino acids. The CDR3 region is CASSLMGGRSYNEQFF. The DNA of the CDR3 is TGTGCCAGCAGCTTAATGGGGGGGCGGTCCTACAATGAGCAGTTCTTC.

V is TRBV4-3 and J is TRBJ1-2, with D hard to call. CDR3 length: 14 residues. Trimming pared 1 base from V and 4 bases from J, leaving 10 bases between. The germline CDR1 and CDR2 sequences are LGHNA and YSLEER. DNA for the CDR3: TGCGCCAGCAGCCAAGCTGGTGGCGGCTATGGCTACACCTTC. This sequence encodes CASSQAGGGYGYTF.

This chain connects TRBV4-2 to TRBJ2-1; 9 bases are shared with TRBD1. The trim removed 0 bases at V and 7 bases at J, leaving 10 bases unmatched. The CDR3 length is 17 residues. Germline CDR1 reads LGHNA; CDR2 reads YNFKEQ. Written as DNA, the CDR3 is TGTGCCAGCAGCCAAGATCTAGTACAGGGGGCGAGGAATGAGCAGTTCTTC. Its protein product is CASSQDLVQGARNEQFF.

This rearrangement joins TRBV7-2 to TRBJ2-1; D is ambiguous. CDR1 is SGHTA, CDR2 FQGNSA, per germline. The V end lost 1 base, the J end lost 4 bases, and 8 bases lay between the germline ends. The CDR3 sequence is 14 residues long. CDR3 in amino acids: CASSLEQPYNEQFF. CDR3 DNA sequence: TGTGCCAGCAGCTTAGAACAGCCATACAATGAGCAGTTCTTC.

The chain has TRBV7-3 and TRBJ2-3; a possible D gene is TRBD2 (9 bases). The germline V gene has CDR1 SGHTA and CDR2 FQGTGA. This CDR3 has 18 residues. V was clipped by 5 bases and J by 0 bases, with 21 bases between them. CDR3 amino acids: CASSPGGGRALSTDTQYF. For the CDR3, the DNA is TGTGCCAGCAGCCCAGGGGGCGGGAGGGCGTTGAGCACAGATACGCAGTATTTT.

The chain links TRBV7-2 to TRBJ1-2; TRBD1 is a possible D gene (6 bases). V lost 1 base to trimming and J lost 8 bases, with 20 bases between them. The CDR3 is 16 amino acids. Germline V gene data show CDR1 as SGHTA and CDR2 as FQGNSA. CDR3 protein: CASSLEFGGPGGGYTF. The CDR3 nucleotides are TGTGCCAGCAGCTTAGAGTTTGGGGGGCCGGGGGGCGGCTACACCTTC.

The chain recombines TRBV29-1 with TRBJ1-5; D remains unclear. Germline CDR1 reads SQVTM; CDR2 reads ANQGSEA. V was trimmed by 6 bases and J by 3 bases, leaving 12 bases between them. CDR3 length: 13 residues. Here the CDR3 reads CSVGRDYNQPQHF. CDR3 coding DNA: TGCAGCGTGGGCCGGGATTACAATCAGCCCCAGCATTTT. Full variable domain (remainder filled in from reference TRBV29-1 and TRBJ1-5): SAVISQKPSRDICQRGTSLTIQCQVDSQVTMMFWYRQQPGQSLTLIATANQGSEATYESGFVIDKFPISRPNLTFSTLTVSNMSPEDSSIYLCSVGRDYNQPQHFGDGTRLSIL.

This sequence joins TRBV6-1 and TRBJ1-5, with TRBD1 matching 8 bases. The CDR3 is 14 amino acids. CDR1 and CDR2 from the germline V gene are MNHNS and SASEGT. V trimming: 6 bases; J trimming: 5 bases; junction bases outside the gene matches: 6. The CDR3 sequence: CASSAGGVYQPQHF. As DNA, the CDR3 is TGTGCCAGCAGCGCAGGGGGCGTCTATCAGCCCCAGCATTTT.

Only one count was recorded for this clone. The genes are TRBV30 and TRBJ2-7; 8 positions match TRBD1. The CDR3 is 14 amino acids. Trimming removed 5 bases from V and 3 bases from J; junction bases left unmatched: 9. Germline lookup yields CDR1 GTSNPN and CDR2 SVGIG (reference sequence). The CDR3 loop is CAWGPGQVFYEQYF. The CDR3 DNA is TGTGCCTGGGGCCCGGGACAGGTCTTCTACGAGCAGTACTTC.

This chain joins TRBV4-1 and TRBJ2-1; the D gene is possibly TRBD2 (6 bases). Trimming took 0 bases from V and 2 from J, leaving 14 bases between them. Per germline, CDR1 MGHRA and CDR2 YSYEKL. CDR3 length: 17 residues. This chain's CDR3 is CASSQDDRESAYNEQFF. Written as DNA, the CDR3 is TGCGCCAGCAGCCAAGATGATCGGGAGAGCGCCTACAATGAGCAGTTCTTC.